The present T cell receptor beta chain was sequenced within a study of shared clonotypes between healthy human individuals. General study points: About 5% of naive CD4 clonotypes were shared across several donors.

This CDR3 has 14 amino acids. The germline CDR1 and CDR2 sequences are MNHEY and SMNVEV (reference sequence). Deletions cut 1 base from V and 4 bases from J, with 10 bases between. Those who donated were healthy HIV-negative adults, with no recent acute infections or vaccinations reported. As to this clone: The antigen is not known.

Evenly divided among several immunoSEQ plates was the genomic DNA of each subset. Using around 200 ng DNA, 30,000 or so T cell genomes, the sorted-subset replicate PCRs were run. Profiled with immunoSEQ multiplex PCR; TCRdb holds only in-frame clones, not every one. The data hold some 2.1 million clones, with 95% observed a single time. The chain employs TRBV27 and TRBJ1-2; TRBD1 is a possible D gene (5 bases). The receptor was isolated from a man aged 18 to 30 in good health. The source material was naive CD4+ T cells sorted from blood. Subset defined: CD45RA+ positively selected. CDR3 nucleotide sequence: TGTGCCAGCAGTTTATGGCCAGGGATCTATGGCTACACCTTC. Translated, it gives CASSLWPGIYGYTF.